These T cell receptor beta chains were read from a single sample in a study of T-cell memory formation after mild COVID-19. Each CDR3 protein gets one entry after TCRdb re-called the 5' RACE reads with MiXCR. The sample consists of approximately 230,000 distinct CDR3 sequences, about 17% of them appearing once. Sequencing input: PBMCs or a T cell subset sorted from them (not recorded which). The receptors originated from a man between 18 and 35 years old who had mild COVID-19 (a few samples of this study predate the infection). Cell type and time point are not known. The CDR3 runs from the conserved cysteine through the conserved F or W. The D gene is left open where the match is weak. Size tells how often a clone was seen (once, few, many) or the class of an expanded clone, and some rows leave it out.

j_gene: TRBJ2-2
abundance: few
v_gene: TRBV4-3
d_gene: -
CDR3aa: CASSKTQAANTGELFF
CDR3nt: TGCGCCAGCAGCAAGACTCAGGCTGCGAACACCGGGGAGCTGTTTTTT

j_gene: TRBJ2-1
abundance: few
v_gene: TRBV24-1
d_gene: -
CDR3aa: CATSPLSSNNEQFF
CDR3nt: TGTGCCACCAGTCCTCTTTCGTCGAACAATGAGCAGTTCTTC

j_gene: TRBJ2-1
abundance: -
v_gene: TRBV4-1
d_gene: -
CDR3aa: CASSQGSGESYNEQFF
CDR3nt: TGCGCCAGCAGCCAAGGATCAGGGGAGAGTTACAATGAGCAGTTCTTC

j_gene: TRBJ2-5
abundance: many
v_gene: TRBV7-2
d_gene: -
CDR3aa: CASSAGNFEAETQYF
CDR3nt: TGTGCCAGCAGCGCCGGGAACTTTGAGGCAGAGACCCAGTACTTC

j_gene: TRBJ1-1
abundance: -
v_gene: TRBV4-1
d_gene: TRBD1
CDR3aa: CASSPGQGPMNTEAFF
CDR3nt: TGCGCCAGCAGCCCGGGACAGGGACCCATGAACACTGAAGCTTTCTTT

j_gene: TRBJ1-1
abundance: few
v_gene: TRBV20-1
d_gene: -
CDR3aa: CSASRMRTEAFF
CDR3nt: TGCAGTGCTAGCAGGATGCGCACTGAAGCTTTCTTT

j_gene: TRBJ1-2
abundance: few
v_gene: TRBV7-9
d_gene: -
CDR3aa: CASGSLGLSGYTF
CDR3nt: TGTGCCAGCGGCAGCTTAGGTCTTAGTGGCTACACCTTC

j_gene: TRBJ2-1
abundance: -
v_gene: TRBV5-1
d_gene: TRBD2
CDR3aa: CASSLALGLAGDNEQFF
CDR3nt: TGCGCCAGCAGCTTGGCCCTGGGACTAGCGGGGGACAATGAGCAGTTCTTC

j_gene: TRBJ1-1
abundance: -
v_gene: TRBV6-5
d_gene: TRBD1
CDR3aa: CASSYSTQGGPEAFF
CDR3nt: TGTGCCAGCAGTTACTCGACTCAGGGGGGTCCTGAAGCTTTCTTT

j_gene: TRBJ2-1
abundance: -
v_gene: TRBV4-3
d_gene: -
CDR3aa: CASSQVRAYNEQFF
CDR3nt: TGCGCCAGCAGCCAAGTTAGGGCCTACAATGAGCAGTTCTTC

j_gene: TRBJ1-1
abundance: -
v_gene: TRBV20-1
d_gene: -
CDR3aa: CSVLDWGTTEAFF
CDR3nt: TGCAGTGTTCTAGATTGGGGGACGACTGAAGCTTTCTTT

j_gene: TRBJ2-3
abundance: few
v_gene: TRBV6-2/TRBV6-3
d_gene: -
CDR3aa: CASSYSTGRHYADTQYF
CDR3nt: TGTGCCAGCAGTTACTCGACCGGACGCCACTACGCAGATACGCAGTATTTT

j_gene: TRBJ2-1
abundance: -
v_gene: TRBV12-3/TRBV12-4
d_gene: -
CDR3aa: CASSSGYGALEQFF
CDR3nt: TGTGCCAGCAGTTCAGGTTACGGGGCGCTGGAGCAGTTCTTC

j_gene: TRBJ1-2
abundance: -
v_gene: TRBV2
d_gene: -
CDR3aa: CASSEIRSGDGYTF
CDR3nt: TGTGCCAGCAGTGAAATTCGGTCAGGGGATGGCTACACCTTC

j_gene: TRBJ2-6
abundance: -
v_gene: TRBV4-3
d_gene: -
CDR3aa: CASSHLPVVSGANVLTF
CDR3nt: TGCGCCAGCAGCCATCTTCCAGTCGTCTCTGGGGCCAACGTCCTGACTTTC

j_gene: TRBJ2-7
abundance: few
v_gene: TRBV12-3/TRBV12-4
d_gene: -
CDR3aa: CASSFGIVWADGNYEQYF
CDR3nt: TGTGCCAGCAGTTTTGGAATAGTGTGGGCAGATGGAAACTACGAGCAGTACTTC

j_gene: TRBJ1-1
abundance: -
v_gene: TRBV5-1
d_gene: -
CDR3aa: CASSLVDINTEAFF
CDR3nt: TGCGCCAGCAGCTTGGTGGACATCAACACTGAAGCTTTCTTT

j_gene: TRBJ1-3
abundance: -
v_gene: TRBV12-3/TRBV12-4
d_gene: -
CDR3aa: CASSLRQGNTIYF
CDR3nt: TGTGCCAGCAGTTTGAGACAGGGAAACACCATATATTTT

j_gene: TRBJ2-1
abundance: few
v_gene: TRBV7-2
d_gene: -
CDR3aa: CASSTLSSYNEQFF
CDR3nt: TGTGCCAGCAGCACTCTGAGCTCCTACAATGAGCAGTTCTTC

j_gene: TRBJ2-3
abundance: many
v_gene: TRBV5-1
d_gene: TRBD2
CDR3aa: CASSLELAGPTDTQYF
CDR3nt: TGCGCCAGCAGCTTGGAGCTAGCGGGTCCCACAGATACGCAGTATTTT

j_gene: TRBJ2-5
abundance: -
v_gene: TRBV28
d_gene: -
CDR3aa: CASTISTGAETQYF
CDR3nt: TGTGCCAGCACCATCTCGACAGGTGCAGAGACCCAGTACTTC

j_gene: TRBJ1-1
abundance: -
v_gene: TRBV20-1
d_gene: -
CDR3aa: CSARFLGVATEAFF
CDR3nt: TGCAGTGCTAGGTTTCTCGGGGTGGCCACTGAAGCTTTCTTT

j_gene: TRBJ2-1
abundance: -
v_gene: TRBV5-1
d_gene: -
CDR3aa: CASSLYLRVPYNEQFF
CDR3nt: TGCGCCAGCAGCTTATATCTCAGGGTGCCCTACAATGAGCAGTTCTTC

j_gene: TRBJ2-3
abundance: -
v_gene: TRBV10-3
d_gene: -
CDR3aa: CAISAGYGEDTQYF
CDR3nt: TGTGCCATCAGTGCAGGGTATGGTGAAGATACGCAGTATTTT

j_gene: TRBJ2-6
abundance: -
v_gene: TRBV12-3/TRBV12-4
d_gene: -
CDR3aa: CASSFGRAGANVLTF
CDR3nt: TGTGCCAGCAGTTTTGGCAGGGCTGGGGCCAACGTCCTGACTTTC

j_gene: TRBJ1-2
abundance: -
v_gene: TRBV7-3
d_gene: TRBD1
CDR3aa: CASSASRDRGYGYTF
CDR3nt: TGTGCCAGCAGCGCCTCCCGGGACAGGGGGTATGGCTACACCTTC

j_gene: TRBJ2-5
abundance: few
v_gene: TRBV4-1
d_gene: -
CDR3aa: CASSQVGRGPQETQYF
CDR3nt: TGCGCCAGCAGCCAAGTGGGCAGGGGCCCCCAAGAGACCCAGTACTTC

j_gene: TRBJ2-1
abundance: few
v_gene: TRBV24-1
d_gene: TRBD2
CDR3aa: CATSDVASGGALNEQFF
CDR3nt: TGTGCCACCAGTGATGTGGCTAGCGGGGGGGCCCTAAATGAGCAGTTCTTC

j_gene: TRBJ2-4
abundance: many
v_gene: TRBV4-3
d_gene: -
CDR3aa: CASSPQEGQWDIQYF
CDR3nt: TGCGCCAGCAGCCCACAAGAGGGGCAATGGGACATTCAGTACTTC

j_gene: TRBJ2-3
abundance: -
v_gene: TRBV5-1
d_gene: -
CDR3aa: CASSLEVNPTDTQYF
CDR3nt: TGCGCCAGCAGCTTGGAGGTCAACCCCACAGATACGCAGTATTTT

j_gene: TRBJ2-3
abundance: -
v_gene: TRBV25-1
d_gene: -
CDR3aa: CASSASMVGDCKSDTQYF
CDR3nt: TGTGCCAGCAGTGCCTCTATGGTTGGGGATTGCAAATCAGATACGCAGTATTTT

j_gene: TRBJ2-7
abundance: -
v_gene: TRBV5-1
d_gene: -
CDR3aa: CASSLRGGRNNYEQYF
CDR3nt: TGCGCCAGCAGCTTGAGGGGGGGCCGTAACAACTACGAGCAGTACTTC

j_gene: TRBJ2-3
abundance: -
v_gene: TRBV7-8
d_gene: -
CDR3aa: CASRKRRAGLTDTQYF
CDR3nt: TGTGCCAGCAGAAAAAGGAGGGCGGGTCTTACAGATACGCAGTATTTT

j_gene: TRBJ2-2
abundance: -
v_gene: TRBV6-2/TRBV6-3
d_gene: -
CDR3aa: CASKPGDRNTGELFF
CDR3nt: TGTGCCAGCAAACCGGGGGATCGAAACACCGGGGAGCTGTTTTTT

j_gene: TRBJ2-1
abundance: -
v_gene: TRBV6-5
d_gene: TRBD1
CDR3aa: CASSWDRVVNEQFF
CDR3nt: TGTGCCAGCAGTTGGGACAGGGTTGTCAATGAGCAGTTCTTC

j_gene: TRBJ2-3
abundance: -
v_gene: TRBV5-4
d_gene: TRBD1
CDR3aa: CASRRDRESDTQYF
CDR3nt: TGTGCCAGCAGGCGGGACAGGGAGTCAGATACGCAGTATTTT

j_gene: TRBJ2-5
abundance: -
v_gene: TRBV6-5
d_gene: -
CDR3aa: CASSYDGVVRTQYF
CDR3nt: TGTGCCAGCAGTTACGACGGCGTCGTGCGGACCCAGTACTTC

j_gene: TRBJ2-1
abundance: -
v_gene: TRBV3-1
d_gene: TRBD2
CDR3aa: CASGLAGGQSEQFF
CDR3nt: TGTGCCAGCGGACTAGCGGGGGGCCAGAGTGAGCAGTTCTTC

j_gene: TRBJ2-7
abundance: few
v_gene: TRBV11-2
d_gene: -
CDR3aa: CASSLVDNYEQYF
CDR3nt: TGTGCCAGCAGCTTAGTTGACAACTACGAGCAGTACTTC

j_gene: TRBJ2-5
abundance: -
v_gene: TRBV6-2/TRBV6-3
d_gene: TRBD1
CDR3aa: CASSYIGTGGLKTQYF
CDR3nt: TGTGCCAGCAGTTATATAGGGACAGGTGGCTTGAAGACCCAGTACTTC

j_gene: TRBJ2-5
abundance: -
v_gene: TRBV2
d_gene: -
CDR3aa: CASSGQDQYKETQYF
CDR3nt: TGTGCCAGCAGTGGACAGGACCAATACAAAGAGACCCAGTACTTC

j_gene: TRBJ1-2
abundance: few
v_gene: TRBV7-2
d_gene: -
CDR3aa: CASSPIGGYTF
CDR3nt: TGTGCCAGCAGCCCTATCGGTGGCTACACCTTC

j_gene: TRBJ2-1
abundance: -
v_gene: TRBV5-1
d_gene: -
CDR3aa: CASSLGGGLNEHFF
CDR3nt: TGCGCCAGCAGCTTGGGTGGAGGACTTAATGAGCACTTCTTC

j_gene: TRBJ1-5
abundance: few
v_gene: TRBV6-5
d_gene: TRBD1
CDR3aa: CASSRSYSGTGVQPQHF
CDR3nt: TGTGCCAGCAGTCGATCATACTCCGGGACAGGGGTTCAGCCCCAGCATTTT

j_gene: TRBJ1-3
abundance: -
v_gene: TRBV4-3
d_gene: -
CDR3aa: CASSQDGGSGGNTIYF
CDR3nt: TGCGCCAGCAGCCAAGATGGAGGTTCTGGAGGAAACACCATATATTTT

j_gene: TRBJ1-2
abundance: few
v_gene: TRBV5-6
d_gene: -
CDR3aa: CASSLGRSFYGYTF
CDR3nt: TGTGCCAGCAGCTTGGGCCGGTCTTTTTATGGCTACACCTTC

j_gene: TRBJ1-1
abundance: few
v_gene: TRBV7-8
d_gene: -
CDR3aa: CASSSSWTRHEAFF
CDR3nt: TGTGCCAGCAGCTCCTCGTGGACACGACATGAAGCTTTCTTT

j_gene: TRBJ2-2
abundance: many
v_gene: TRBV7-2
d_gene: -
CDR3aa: CASSRVAWNTGELFF
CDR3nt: TGTGCCAGCAGCCGAGTAGCGTGGAACACCGGGGAGCTGTTTTTT

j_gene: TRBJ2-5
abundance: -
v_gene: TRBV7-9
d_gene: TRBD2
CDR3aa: CASSAGLAVIQETQYF
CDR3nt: TGTGCCAGCAGCGCGGGACTAGCGGTGATCCAAGAGACCCAGTACTTC